Sequencing of this T cell receptor beta chain was carried out in a study of T cell responses to AZD1222 COVID-19 vaccine. The assay was immunoSEQ multiplex PCR, and TCRdb's table has in-frame clones only and misses some. The sample records around 88,000 clones, 88% being singletons. Findings of the study overall: Spike-specific TCR depth and breadth grew after two AZD1222 doses. Clonal diversity may have been underestimated in mostly white British donors. The number of AZD1222 recipients seropositive at baseline was only 5 to 7.

The V and J ends lost 3 bases and 2 bases respectively, with 8 bases between them. The CDR3 loop spans 13 amino acids. Germline V lookup: CDR1 SGHTA, CDR2 FQGNSA. This clone was recorded only once. Antigen specificity is unknown. This TCR derives from an adult in good health. The gene calls are TRBV7-2 and TRBJ2-7; tentative D call: TRBD1 (6 bases). This specimen was peripheral blood, taken on day 0 of MenACWY control vaccination. Written as DNA, the CDR3 is TGTGCCAGCAGCTTCGGACAGACCTACGAGCAGTACTTC. Translation gives CASSFGQTYEQYF. The full variable domain, rest sourced from reference TRBV7-2 and TRBJ2-7, is GAGVSQSPSNKVTEKGKDVELRCDPISGHTALYWYRQSLGQGLEFLIYFQGNSAPDKSGLPSDRFSAERTGGSVSTLTIQRTQQEDSAVYLCASSFGQTYEQYFGPGTRLTVT.